This T cell receptor (beta chain) emerged from a study of blood T cell repertoires in COVID-19. Study at large: The United States, Italy and Spain were the sources of the acute and convalescent COVID-19 samples. Sources were T cells, B-cell-depleted T cells, or PBMCs; the material itself was cDNA or gDNA.

With V trimmed by 0 bases and J by 7 bases, 4 bases remained unmatched. Germline V gene sequence: CDR1 LGHNA, CDR2 YNFKEQ. CDR3 length: 16 residues. This clone has just a few counts. Original processing notes: Reference gene primer amplification gave estimated nucleated cell counts. Using immunoSEQ multiplex PCR, the repertoire was profiled, and TCRdb retains in-frame clones only, with some absent. The DNA gave D and trimming, while V, J and clone size come from that table. The sample shows 110,000 to 150,000 clones, around nine tenths of them seen only once. The TCR originated in a human donor in a cohort sampled during active COVID-19. The rearrangement uses TRBV4-2 and TRBJ1-6, with TRBD1 matching 9 bases. Sequencing was performed on peripheral blood. The CDR3 is CASSQEGTGNNSPLHF. In nucleotides, the CDR3 is TGTGCCAGCAGCCAAGAGGGGACAGGGAACAATTCACCCCTCCACTTT.